This T cell receptor (beta chain) comes out of a study of early T cells in non-severe SARS-CoV-2 infection (dated by TCRdb to the early 2020s). Study-wide context: TCR sequencing used bulk RNA from unsorted whole blood, so alpha and beta chains could not be paired. The paper as a whole reports these results and caveats: VDJdb matching was skewed toward anti-spike CD8 responses, so virus-specific expansions were likely underestimated and private and CD4 specificities were missed.

Set within a cohort of healthcare workers in London, UK, this nested case-control study involved weekly PCR testing of nasopharyngeal swabs along with blood sampling. Healthcare workers were recruited during the week of the UK lockdown, between 23 and 31 March 2020, and followed weekly for up to 16 weeks. Libraries were constructed by 5' RACE. This sample was sequenced with a NextSeq 500. The TCR library protocol attached unique molecular identifiers to individual cDNA molecules to correct for sequencing error and PCR bias. Sequencing covered both TCR alpha and beta chains, and within each sample the abundances of alpha and beta sequences were tightly co-correlated. The authors processed their data as follows. Decombinator V4 was used to annotate TCR sequences for V gene, J gene and CDR3. TCRs were defined as expanded if a significant change between any two time points was detected under a Poisson model with p below 0.0001. TCR abundances were normalised to the total number of TCRs sequenced in each sample and reported as counts per million. TRAV1-2 paired with TRAJ12, TRAJ20 or TRAJ33 defined MAIT TCRs, while TRAV10 paired with TRAJ18 defined iNKT TCRs. VDJdb, accessed 1 November 2021, was searched for CMV, EBV and SARS-CoV-2 annotated TCRs, excluding TCRs annotated for multiple antigens. The public reads were run again by TCRdb, first through fastp at Q25 and then through MiXCR, and only productive beta chains were kept. Duplicate CDR3 protein sequences are folded into a single record with the most common DNA and genes. The V and J calls follow TCRdb's processing rather than the paper's. In this sample the table shows 63,000 or so distinct CDR3 sequences, over 10% of which occur a single time. The biggest ten clones account for approximately 5% of the sample.

Remarks on this clonotype: There is no known antigen for this receptor. It has no much larger one-base neighbor in the sample; base qualities were not kept.

From a lookup of the germline V gene, CDR1 and CDR2 are MNHEY and SVGEGT. V and J are truncated by 0 bases and 14 bases respectively, leaving an intervening sequence of 11 bases. There are 12 amino acids in the CDR3, from cysteine to phenylalanine inclusive. Solely the CDR3 DNA is kept, with 36 bases framed from the first base. The clonotype originates from an adult who was a healthcare worker with PCR-confirmed SARS-CoV-2 infection or an uninfected control (not recorded which). The source was whole blood, collected at baseline. In this chain, TRBV6-2 or TRBV6-3 is recombined with TRBJ2-1; no D segment can be confidently identified. The DNA sequence is as follows: TGTGCCAGCAGTTACTCGGGGTCTGATGAGTTCTTC. This is translated as CASSYSGSDEFF.